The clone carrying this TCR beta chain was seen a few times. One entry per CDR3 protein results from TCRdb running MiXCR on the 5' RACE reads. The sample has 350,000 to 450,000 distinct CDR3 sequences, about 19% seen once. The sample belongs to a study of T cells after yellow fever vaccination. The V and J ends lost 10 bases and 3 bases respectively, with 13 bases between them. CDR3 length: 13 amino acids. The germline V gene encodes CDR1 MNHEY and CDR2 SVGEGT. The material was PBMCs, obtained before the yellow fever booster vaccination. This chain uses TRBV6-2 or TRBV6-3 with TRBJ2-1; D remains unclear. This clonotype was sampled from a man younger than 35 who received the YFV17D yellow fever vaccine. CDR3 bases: TGTGCCACCCACGAGGACGACTACAATGAGCAGTTCTTC. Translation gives CATHEDDYNEQFF.